A single sample gave rise to the 4 T cell receptor beta chains below, sequenced in a study of CD8 T cells in Susac syndrome. cDNA came from about 0.51 to 1 ug RNA primed by random hexamers. MiXCR was run by TCRdb on the immunoSEQ multiplex PCR reads, yielding one entry per CDR3 protein. Among 95,000 to 150,000 distinct CDR3 sequences, 85% to 95% were seen once, and the ten largest hold roughly 0.3%. The sequencing input was CD8+ T cells from PBMCs. The receptors derive from a human donor with multiple sclerosis.

The chain employs TRBV27 and TRBJ1-2; no definite D call. This CDR3 contains 13 residues. The germline gives CDR1 MNHEY, CDR2 SMNVEV (reference sequence). The ends were cut back, 3 bases at V and 2 bases at J, with 7 bases in the middle. CDR3 sequence reads: CASSFSSNYGYTF. DNA of the CDR3: TGTGCCAGCAGTTTCAGTAGCAACTATGGCTACACCTTC.

V gene TRBV30 combines with J gene TRBJ1-2, with D unclear. In germline, CDR1 is GTSNPN, CDR2 SVGIG (reference sequence). The CDR3 consists of 14 residues. V was cut by 4 bases and J by 4 bases, with 16 bases left in between. The CDR3 spells CAWTRGSFLYGYTF. In DNA form, the CDR3 reads TGTGCCTGGACACGGGGAAGTTTCCTCTATGGCTACACCTTC. The whole variable domain, filled in from reference TRBV30 and TRBJ1-2, reads SQTIHQWPATLVQPVGSPLSLECTVEGTSNPNLYWYRQAAGRGLQLLFYSVGIGQISSEVPQNLSASRPQDRQFILSSKKLLLSDSGFYLCAWTRGSFLYGYTFGSGTRLTVV.

This chain links TRBV7-9 with TRBJ2-7; TRBD1 is a possible D gene (6 bases). Germline loops: CDR1 SEHNR, CDR2 FQNEAQ (reference sequence). The CDR3 totals 16 residues. Trimming pared 3 bases from V and 0 bases from J, leaving 15 bases between. CDR3 sequence reads: CASSLGRQGYSYEQYF. The CDR3 DNA reads TGTGCCAGCAGCTTGGGTCGGCAGGGGTACTCCTACGAGCAGTACTTC.

The chain combines TRBV2 with TRBJ2-1, with 10 bases matching TRBD2. Germline V gene lookup returns CDR1 SNHLY and CDR2 FYNNEI. This CDR3 has 14 amino acids. The trim removed 7 bases at V and 6 bases at J, leaving 6 bases unmatched. Written as DNA, the CDR3 is TGTGCCAGCACCGAGAGCGGGGGGGCCAATGAGCAGTTCTTC. Residues: CASTESGGANEQFF. The variable domain in full, completed from reference TRBV2 and TRBJ2-1, reads EPEVTQTPSHQVTQMGQEVILRCVPISNHLYFYWYRQILGQKVEFLVSFYNNEISEKSEIFDDQFSVERPDGSNFTLKIRSTKLEDSAMYFCASTESGGANEQFFGPGTRLTVL.